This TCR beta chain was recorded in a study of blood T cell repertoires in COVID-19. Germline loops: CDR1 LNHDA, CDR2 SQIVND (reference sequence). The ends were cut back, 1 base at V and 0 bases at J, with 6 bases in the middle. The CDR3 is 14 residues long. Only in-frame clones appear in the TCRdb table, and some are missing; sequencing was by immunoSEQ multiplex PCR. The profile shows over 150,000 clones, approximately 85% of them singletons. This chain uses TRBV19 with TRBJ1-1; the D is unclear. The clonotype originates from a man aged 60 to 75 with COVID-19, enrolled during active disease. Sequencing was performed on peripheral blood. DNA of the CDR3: TGTGCCAGTAGTATAGGAGCCTTGAACACTGAAGCTTTCTTT. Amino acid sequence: CASSIGALNTEAFF.